The sequence of this TCR beta chain was determined in a study of T cell responses to AZD1222 COVID-19 vaccine. In germline, CDR1 is GTSNPN, CDR2 SVGIG (reference sequence). The CDR3 length is 13 residues. With 7 bases clipped from V and 6 bases from J, the junction kept 8 bases outside the gene matches. Produced via immunoSEQ multiplex PCR; TCRdb's table is partial and in-frame only. Among fewer than 85,000 clones listed, 80% to 90% were seen once. The genes are TRBV30 and TRBJ2-3; 9 nucleotides match TRBD2. This TCR derives from an adult who received the AZD1222 COVID-19 vaccine. Sequencing was performed on peripheral blood, taken 28 days after the second AZD1222 dose. CDR3 DNA sequence: TGTGCCTCAGAGCGGGGGGCCCCGGATACGCAGTATTTT. It yields the protein CASERGAPDTQYF.